This T cell receptor beta chain was sequenced in a study of human T cells and chemical hapten exposure. Treatment given: therapeutic diphenylcyclopropenone sensitization with weekly scalp DPC. The library gave individual cDNA molecules unique molecular identifiers. Using its own MiXCR run on the reads, TCRdb lists one record per CDR3 protein. Here the sample spans around 800 distinct CDR3 sequences, 64% being singletons. The CDR3 is made up of 12 amino acids. Per the germline V gene, CDR1 is KGHSY and CDR2 is FQNENV. Trimming took 0 bases from V and 1 from J, leaving 1 base between them. This receptor was taken from an adult with alopecia areata. Some clones in this sample may be carry-over from other donors' samples. This table probably holds off-target reads from a library built for another chain. Sample: whole blood, taken before DPC sensitization or 2, 6, or about 24 weeks after (not recorded which). This chain joins TRBV16 and TRBJ2-7; D ambiguous. As DNA, the CDR3 is TGTGCCAGCAGCCAATCGTCCTACGAGCAGTACTTC. Amino acid sequence: CASSQSSYEQYF.